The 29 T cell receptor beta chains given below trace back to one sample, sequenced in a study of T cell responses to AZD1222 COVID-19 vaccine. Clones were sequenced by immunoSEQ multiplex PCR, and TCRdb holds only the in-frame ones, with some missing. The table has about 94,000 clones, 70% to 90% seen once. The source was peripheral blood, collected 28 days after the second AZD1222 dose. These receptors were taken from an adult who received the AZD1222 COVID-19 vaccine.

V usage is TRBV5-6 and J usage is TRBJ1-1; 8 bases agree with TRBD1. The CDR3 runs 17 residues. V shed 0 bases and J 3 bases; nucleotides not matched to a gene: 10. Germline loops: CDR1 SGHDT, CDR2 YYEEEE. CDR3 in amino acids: CASSLVWGQAGDTEAFF. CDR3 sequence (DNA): TGTGCCAGCAGCTTGGTTTGGGGACAGGCTGGGGACACTGAAGCTTTCTTT.

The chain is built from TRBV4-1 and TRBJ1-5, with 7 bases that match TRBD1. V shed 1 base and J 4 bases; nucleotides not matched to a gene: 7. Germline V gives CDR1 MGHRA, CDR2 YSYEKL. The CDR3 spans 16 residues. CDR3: CASSQVGTGENQPQHF. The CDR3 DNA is TGCGCCAGCAGCCAAGTTGGCACAGGGGAGAATCAGCCCCAGCATTTT.

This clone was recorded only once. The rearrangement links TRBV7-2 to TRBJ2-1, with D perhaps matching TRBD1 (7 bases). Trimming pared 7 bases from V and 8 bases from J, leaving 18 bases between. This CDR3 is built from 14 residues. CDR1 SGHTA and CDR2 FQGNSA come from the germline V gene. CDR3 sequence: CASTLTGRTHEQFF. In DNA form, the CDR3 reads TGTGCCAGCACCCTGACAGGGAGGACACATGAGCAGTTCTTC.

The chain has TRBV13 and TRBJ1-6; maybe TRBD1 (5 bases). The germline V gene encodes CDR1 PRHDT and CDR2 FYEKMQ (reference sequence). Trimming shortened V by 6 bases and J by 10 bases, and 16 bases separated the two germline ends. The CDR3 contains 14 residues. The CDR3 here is CASSLRLGDSPLHF. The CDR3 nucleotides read TGTGCCAGCAGTCTGCGACTAGGGGACTCACCCCTCCACTTT.

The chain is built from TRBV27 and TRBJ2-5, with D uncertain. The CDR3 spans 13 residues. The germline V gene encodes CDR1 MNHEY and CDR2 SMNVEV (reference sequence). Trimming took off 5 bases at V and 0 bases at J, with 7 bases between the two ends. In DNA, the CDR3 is TGTGCCAGCAGTCACTGGGACCAAGAGACCCAGTACTTC. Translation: CASSHWDQETQYF.

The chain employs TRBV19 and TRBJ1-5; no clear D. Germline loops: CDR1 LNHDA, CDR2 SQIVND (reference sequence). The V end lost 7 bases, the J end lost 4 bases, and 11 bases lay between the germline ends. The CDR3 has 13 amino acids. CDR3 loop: CASTVAGNQPQHF. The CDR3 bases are TGTGCCAGTACCGTGGCTGGGAATCAGCCCCAGCATTTT. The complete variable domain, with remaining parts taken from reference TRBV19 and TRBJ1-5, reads DGGITQSPKYLFRKEGQNVTLSCEQNLNHDAMYWYRQDPGQGLRLIYYSQIVNDFQKGDIAEGYSVSREKKESFPLTVTSAQKNPTAFYLCASTVAGNQPQHFGDGTRLSIL.

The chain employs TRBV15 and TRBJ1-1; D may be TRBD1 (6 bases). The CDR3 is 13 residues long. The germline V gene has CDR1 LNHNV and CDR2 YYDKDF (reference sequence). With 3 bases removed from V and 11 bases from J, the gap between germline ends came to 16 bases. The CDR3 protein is CATSRAEGGRAFF. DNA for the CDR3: TGTGCCACCAGCAGGGCTGAGGGGGGGCGGGCTTTCTTT.

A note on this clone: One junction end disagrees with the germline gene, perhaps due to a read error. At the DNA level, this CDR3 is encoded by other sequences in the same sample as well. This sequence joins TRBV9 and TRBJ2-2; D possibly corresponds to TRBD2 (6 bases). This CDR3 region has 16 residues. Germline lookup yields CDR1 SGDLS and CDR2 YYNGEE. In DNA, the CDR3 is TGTGCCCGCAGGCCCGCCGGCGGGGCGGCACCCGGGGAGCTGTTTTTT. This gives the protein CARRPAGGAAPGELFF.

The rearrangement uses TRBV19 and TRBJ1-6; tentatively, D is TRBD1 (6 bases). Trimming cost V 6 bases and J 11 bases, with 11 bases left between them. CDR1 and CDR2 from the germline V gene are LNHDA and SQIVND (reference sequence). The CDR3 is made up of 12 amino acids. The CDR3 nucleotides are TGTGCCAGTAGCCACAGGGAAGCACCCCTCCACTTT. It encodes CASSHREAPLHF.

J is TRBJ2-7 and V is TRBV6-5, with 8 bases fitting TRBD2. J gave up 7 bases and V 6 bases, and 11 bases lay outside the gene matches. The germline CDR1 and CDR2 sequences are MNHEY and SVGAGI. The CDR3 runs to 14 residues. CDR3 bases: TGTGCCAGCAGGGTTACAGCGGGAGTTGGGGAGCAGTACTTC. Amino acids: CASRVTAGVGEQYF.

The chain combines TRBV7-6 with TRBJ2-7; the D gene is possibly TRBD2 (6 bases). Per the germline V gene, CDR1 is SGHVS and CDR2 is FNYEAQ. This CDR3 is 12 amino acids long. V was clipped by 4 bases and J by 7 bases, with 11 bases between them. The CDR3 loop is CASSSGVPEQYF. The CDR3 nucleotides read TGTGCCAGCAGCTCGGGGGTTCCTGAGCAGTACTTC.

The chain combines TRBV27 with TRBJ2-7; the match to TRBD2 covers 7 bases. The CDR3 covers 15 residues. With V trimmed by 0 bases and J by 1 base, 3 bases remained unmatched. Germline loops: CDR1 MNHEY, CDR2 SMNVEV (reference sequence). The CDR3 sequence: CASSLSGGNSYEQYF. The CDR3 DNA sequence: TGTGCCAGCAGTTTATCGGGGGGGAATTCCTACGAGCAGTACTTC.

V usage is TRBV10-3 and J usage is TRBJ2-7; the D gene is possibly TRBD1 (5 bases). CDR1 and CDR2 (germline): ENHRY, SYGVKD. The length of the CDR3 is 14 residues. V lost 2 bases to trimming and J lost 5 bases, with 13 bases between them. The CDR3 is CAISERQGSDEQYF. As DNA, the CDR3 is TGTGCCATCAGTGAGCGTCAGGGCTCGGACGAGCAGTACTTC.

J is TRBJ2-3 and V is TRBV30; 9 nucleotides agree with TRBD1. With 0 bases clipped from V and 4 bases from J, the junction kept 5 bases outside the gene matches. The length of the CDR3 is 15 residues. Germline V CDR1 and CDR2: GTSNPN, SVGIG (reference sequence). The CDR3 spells CAWSVTGGSADTQYF. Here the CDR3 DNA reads TGTGCCTGGAGTGTAACAGGGGGCTCGGCAGATACGCAGTATTTT.

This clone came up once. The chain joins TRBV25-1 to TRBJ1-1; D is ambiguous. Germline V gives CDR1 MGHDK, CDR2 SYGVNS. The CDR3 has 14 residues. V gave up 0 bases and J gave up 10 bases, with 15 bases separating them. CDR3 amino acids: CASSEYTPGTRAFF. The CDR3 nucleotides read TGTGCCAGCAGTGAATATACCCCGGGTACTCGAGCTTTCTTT.

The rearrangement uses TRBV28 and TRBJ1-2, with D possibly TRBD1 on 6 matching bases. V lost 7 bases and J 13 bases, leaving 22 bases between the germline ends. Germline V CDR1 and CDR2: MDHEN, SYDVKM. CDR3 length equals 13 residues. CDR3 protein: CASNKGQGPPFTF. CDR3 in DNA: TGTGCCAGCAACAAGGGCCAGGGGCCCCCCTTCACCTTC.

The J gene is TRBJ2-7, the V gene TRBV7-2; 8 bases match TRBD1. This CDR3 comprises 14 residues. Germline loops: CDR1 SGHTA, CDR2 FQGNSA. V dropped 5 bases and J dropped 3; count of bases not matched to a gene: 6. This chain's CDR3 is CASSQRTGRYEQYF. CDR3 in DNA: TGTGCCAGCAGCCAGAGGACAGGGCGCTACGAGCAGTACTTC.

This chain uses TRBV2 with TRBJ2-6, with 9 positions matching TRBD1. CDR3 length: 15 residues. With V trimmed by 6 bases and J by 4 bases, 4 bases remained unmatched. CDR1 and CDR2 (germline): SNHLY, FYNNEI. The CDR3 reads CASSYRGLGANVLTF. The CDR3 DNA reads TGTGCCAGCAGCTACAGGGGGCTCGGGGCCAACGTCCTGACTTTC.

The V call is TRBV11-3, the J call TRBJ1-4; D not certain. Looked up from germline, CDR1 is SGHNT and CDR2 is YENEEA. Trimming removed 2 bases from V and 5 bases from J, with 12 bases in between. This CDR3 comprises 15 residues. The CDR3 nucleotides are TGTGCCAGCAGCTTACTGGCAGGTATAAATGAAAAACTGTTTTTT. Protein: CASSLLAGINEKLFF. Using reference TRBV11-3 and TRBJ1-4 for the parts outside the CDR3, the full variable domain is EAGVVQSPRYKIIEKKQPVAFWCNPISGHNTLYWYLQNLGQGPELLIRYENEEAVDDSQLPKDRFSAERLKGVDSTLKIQPAELGDSAVYLCASSLLAGINEKLFFGSGTQLSVL.

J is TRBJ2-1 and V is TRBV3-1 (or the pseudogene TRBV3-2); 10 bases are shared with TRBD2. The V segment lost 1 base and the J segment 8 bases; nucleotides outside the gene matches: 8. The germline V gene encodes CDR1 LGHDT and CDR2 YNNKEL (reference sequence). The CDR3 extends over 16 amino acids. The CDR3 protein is CASSQVPAGGPYEQFF. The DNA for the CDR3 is TGTGCCAGCAGCCAAGTACCAGCGGGAGGGCCTTATGAGCAGTTCTTC.

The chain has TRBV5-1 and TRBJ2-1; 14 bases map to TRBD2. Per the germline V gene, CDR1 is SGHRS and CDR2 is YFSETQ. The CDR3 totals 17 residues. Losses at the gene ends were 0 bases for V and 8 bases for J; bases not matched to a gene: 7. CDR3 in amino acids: CASSLALGLAGADEQFF. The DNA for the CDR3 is TGCGCCAGCAGCTTGGCCCTGGGACTAGCGGGAGCGGATGAGCAGTTCTTC.

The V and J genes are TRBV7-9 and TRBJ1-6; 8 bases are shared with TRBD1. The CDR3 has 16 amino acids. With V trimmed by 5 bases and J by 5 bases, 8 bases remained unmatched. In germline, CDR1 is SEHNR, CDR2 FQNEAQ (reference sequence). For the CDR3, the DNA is TGTGCCAGCAGCCGAGGACAGGGAGAAAATAATTCACCCCTCCACTTT. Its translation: CASSRGQGENNSPLHF.

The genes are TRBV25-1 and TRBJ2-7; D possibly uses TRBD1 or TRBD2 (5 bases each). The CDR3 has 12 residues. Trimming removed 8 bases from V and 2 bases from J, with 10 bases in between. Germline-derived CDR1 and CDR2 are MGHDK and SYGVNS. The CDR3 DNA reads TGTGCCAGCTCGGGGCAAGCCTACGAGCAGTACTTC. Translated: CASSGQAYEQYF.

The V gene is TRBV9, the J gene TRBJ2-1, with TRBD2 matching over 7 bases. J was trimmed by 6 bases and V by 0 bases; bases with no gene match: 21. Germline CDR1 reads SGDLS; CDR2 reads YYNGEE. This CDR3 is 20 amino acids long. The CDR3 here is CASSVVESTELGGARNEQFF. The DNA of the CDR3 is TGTGCCAGCAGCGTAGTAGAAAGCACCGAGTTGGGAGGGGCTCGCAATGAGCAGTTCTTC.

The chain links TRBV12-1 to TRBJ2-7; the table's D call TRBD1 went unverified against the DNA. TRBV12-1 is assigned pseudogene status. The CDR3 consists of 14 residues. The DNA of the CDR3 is TGTGCCAGCAGCTTCCGGGACAGCACCTACGAGCAGTACTTC. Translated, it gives CASSFRDSTYEQYF.

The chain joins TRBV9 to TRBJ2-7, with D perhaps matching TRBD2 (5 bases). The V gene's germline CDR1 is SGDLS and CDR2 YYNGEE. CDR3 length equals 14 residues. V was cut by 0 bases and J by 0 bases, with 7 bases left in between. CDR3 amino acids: CASSVERGSYEQYF. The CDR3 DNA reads TGTGCCAGCAGCGTAGAACGGGGCTCCTACGAGCAGTACTTC. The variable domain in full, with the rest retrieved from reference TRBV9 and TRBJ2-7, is DSGVTQTPKHLITATGQRVTLRCSPRSGDLSVYWYQQSLDQGLQFLIQYYNGEERAKGNILERFSAQQFPDLHSELNLSSLELGDSALYFCASSVERGSYEQYFGPGTRLTVT.

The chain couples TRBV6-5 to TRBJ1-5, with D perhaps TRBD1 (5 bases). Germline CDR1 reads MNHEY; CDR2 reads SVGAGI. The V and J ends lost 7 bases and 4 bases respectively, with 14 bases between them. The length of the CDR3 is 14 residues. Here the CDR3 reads CASIVGRTNQPQHF. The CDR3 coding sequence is TGTGCCAGCATTGTAGGACGGACAAATCAGCCCCAGCATTTT.

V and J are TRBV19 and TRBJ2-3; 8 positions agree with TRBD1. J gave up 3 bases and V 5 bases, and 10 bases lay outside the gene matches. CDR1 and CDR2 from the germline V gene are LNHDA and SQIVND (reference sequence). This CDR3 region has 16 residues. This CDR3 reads CASSASRGQGTDTQYF. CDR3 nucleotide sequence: TGTGCCAGTAGTGCCTCCAGGGGGCAGGGGACAGATACGCAGTATTTT.

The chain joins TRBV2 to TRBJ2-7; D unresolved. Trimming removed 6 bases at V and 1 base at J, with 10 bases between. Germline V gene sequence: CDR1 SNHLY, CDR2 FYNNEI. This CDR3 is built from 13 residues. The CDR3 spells CASRRLLSYEQYF. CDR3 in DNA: TGTGCCAGCAGACGACTTTTGTCCTACGAGCAGTACTTC.